This entry lists 28 T cell receptor beta chains sequenced from one sample in a study of blood T cell repertoires in COVID-19. Sequencing used immunoSEQ multiplex PCR; TCRdb keeps in-frame clones, though not all of them. The sample comprises about 200,000 clones, around 90% of which are singletons, and around 0.53% rests with the top ten. The source material was peripheral blood. These receptor sequences come from a man aged 50 to 60 with acute or convalescent COVID-19.

The chain employs TRBV7-6 and TRBJ2-5; D is unresolved. The CDR3 length is 14 residues. Trimming took 2 bases from V and 0 from J, leaving 7 bases between them. The germline gives CDR1 SGHVS, CDR2 FNYEAQ. The CDR3 DNA sequence: TGTGCCAGCAGCTTAACCGGGTACCAAGAGACCCAGTACTTC. Residues: CASSLTGYQETQYF.

The chain uses TRBV3-1 (or the pseudogene TRBV3-2) and TRBJ2-2, with 8 bases fitting TRBD1. This CDR3 region has 16 residues. Germline CDR1 and CDR2: LGHDT and YNNKEL (reference sequence). V shed 0 bases and J 2 bases; nucleotides not matched to a gene: 2. For the CDR3, the DNA is TGTGCCAGCAGCCAAGAGGGGACAGGCAACACCGGGGAGCTGTTTTTT. This translates into CASSQEGTGNTGELFF.

The DNA for the CDR3 is TGTGCCAGCACGAGGCAGGGAAACACCATATATTTT. Encoded protein: CASTRQGNTIYF. The J gene is TRBJ1-3, the V gene TRBV6-5; D not certain. Germline V gene sequence: CDR1 MNHEY, CDR2 SVGAGI. There are 12 residues in the CDR3. Trimming cost V 7 bases and J 4 bases, with 8 bases left between them.

The chain couples TRBV10-3 to TRBJ1-5; 10 nucleotides align to TRBD1. The germline V gene encodes CDR1 ENHRY and CDR2 SYGVKD. The CDR3 length is 14 residues. Unmatched junction bases numbered 5, after V lost 5 bases and J lost 7 bases. The CDR3 reads CAISRQGANQPQHF. CDR3 DNA: TGTGCCATCAGTCGACAGGGGGCAAACCAGCCCCAGCATTTT.

The V gene is TRBV6-5, the J gene TRBJ2-7, with TRBD2 as a possible D gene (6 bases). This CDR3 spans 15 amino acids. V lost 2 bases and J lost 2, with 13 bases in between. CDR1 is MNHEY and CDR2 is SVGAGI in the germline V gene. CDR3 loop: CASSYGASVTYEQYF. The CDR3 DNA reads as TGTGCCAGCAGTTACGGGGCTAGCGTAACCTACGAGCAGTACTTC.

The CDR3 loop is CASSLGTAGNTIYF. The CDR3 DNA reads TGTGCCAGCAGTTTAGGGACAGCTGGAAACACCATATATTTT. The genes are TRBV28 and TRBJ1-3; TRBD1 matches 7 bases. The CDR3 spans 14 residues. Germline V CDR1 and CDR2: MDHEN, SYDVKM. Trimming cost V 2 bases and J 2 bases; bases outside gene matches: 0.

This chain joins TRBV10-3 and TRBJ2-5; 7 positions match TRBD1. This CDR3 has 14 amino acids. CDR1 and CDR2 (germline): ENHRY, SYGVKD. The ends lost 6 bases at V and 0 bases at J; junction bases unmatched: 4. The CDR3: CAISPGQNQETQYF. CDR3 in DNA: TGTGCCATCAGCCCGGGACAGAACCAAGAGACCCAGTACTTC.

The genes are TRBV10-1 and TRBJ1-1; D may be TRBD1 (5 bases). V was pared by 0 bases and J by 11 bases, with 16 bases between. CDR3 length equals 14 residues. Germline V gives CDR1 WNHNN, CDR2 SYGVQD (reference sequence). The CDR3 region has the DNA TGCGCCAGCAGTGAGTCGAGAGCGGAGGGGAGTGCTTTCTTT. Translation gives CASSESRAEGSAFF.

The chain recombines TRBV12-3 or TRBV12-4 with TRBJ2-2; unclear D gene. The CDR3 spans 11 residues. The germline V and J ends were trimmed by 4 bases and 7 bases, with 4 bases remaining between them. CDR3 region: CASSSLGELFF. DNA for the CDR3: TGTGCCAGCAGTTCCCTCGGGGAGCTGTTTTTT.

The chain joins TRBV5-4 to TRBJ2-2, with a weak D call TRBD2 (5 bases). The CDR3 contains 15 residues. The V gene's germline CDR1 is SGHNT and CDR2 YYREEE (reference sequence). V lost 3 bases and J lost 0, with 9 bases in between. The DNA for the CDR3 is TGTGCCAGCAGCTCCAGTAGCGCGAACACCGGGGAGCTGTTTTTT. This translates into CASSSSSANTGELFF.

V gene TRBV7-2 combines with J gene TRBJ1-1, with TRBD1 matching 8 bases. The ends lost 3 bases at V and 6 bases at J; junction bases unmatched: 9. CDR3 length: 15 residues. CDR1 is SGHTA, CDR2 FQGNSA, per germline. The chain's CDR3 is CASSLTTGGIAEAFF. CDR3 nucleotide sequence: TGTGCCAGCAGCTTGACCACAGGGGGAATCGCTGAAGCTTTCTTT.

The chain couples TRBV3-1 (or the pseudogene TRBV3-2) to TRBJ1-3; tentative D call: TRBD1 (6 bases). Looked up from germline, CDR1 is LGHDT and CDR2 is YNNKEL (reference sequence). V lost 4 bases, J lost 0 bases, and 16 bases lay in between. CDR3 length: 17 amino acids. For the CDR3, the DNA is TGTGCCAGCAGCCTAAATCTACAGGGATTCTCTGGAAACACCATATATTTT. Translated, it gives CASSLNLQGFSGNTIYF.

This sequence joins TRBV6-6 and TRBJ2-7; D remains unclear. Germline CDR1 and CDR2: MNHNY and SVGAGI (reference sequence). The CDR3 is 13 residues long. V gave up 0 bases and J gave up 3 bases, with 6 bases separating them. The CDR3 nucleotides are TGTGCCAGCAGTTACTCGACACGCTACGAGCAGTACGTC. This encodes CASSYSTRYEQYV.

This CDR3 reads CATSRFATGVGNQPQHF. DNA for the CDR3: TGTGCCACCAGCAGATTTGCGACAGGTGTGGGCAATCAGCCCCAGCATTTT. This chain links TRBV15 with TRBJ1-5, with TRBD1 as a possible D gene (6 bases). Germline V gives CDR1 LNHNV, CDR2 YYDKDF (reference sequence). Trimming pared 2 bases from V and 2 bases from J, leaving 16 bases between. The CDR3 runs 17 residues.

This chain joins TRBV7-3 and TRBJ2-7; possible D gene TRBD1, 6 bases. CDR3 length: 14 amino acids. Trimming took 1 base from V and 3 from J, leaving 10 bases between them. Germline-derived CDR1 and CDR2 are SGHTA and FQGTGA. The CDR3 protein is CASSLIGQSYEQYF. Here the CDR3 DNA reads TGTGCCAGCAGCTTAATAGGACAGAGCTACGAGCAGTACTTC.

The rearrangement links TRBV7-9 to TRBJ1-6; D remains ambiguous. V lost 1 base and J lost 6, with 7 bases in between. The CDR3 length is 14 residues. The germline V gene encodes CDR1 SEHNR and CDR2 FQNEAQ (reference sequence). The CDR3 nucleotides read TGTGCCAGCAGCTTAGAACAAACTAATTCACCCCTCCACTTT. As protein: CASSLEQTNSPLHF.

V usage is TRBV27 and J usage is TRBJ1-6, with 7 bases matching TRBD1. There are 13 residues in the CDR3. V lost 4 bases to trimming and J lost 12 bases; unmatched junction nucleotides: 6. Per the germline V gene, CDR1 is MNHEY and CDR2 is SMNVEV (reference sequence). The CDR3 nucleotides are TGTGCCAGCAGTTCCGGACAGGCGCTACCCCTCCACTTT. The encoded protein is CASSSGQALPLHF.

CDR3 bases: TGTGCCAGCAGCTTGGGCCCCCGGGGGGACACCGGGGAGCTGTTTTTT. Translated: CASSLGPRGDTGELFF. The chain is built from TRBV5-4 and TRBJ2-2; TRBD2 aligns across 7 bases. The CDR3 runs to 16 residues. Germline trimming cut 0 bases from V and 3 bases from J; bases unmatched to any gene: 5. Germline V gene data show CDR1 as SGHNT and CDR2 as YYREEE (reference sequence). Full variable domain (missing parts from reference TRBV5-4 and TRBJ2-2): ETGVTQSPTHLIKTRGQQVTLRCSSQSGHNTVSWYQQALGQGPQFIFQYYREEENGRGNFPPRFSGLQFPNYSSELNVNALELDDSALYLCASSLGPRGDTGELFFGEGSRLTVL.

This clone was counted a single time. The V gene is TRBV20-1, the J gene TRBJ1-2; no definite D call. The CDR3 is 11 residues long. V was clipped by 0 bases and J by 7 bases, with 6 bases between them. The V gene's germline CDR1 is DFQATT and CDR2 SNEGSKA (reference sequence). The CDR3 loop is CSARDSGGYTF. CDR3 DNA sequence: TGCAGTGCTAGAGACAGCGGTGGCTACACCTTC.

V is TRBV24-1 and J is TRBJ1-5; 8 bases map to TRBD1. V trimming: 3 bases; J trimming: 8 bases; junction bases outside the gene matches: 2. The V gene's germline CDR1 is KGHDR and CDR2 SFDVKD. CDR3 length: 13 amino acids. In nucleotides, the CDR3 is TGTGCCACCAGTGATGGACAGGGCGAGCCCCAGCATTTT. It is translated as CATSDGQGEPQHF.

This clone was observed once. The rearrangement joins TRBV10-3 to TRBJ2-5; TRBD2 agrees at 9 bases. The CDR3 extends over 11 amino acids. Per the germline V gene, CDR1 is ENHRY and CDR2 is SYGVKD. CDR3: CGSSRGGAQYF. CDR3 nucleotides: TGTGGCTCATCGCGGGGGGGGGCCCAGTACTTC.

The chain is built from TRBV7-2 and TRBJ1-2; 10 bases match TRBD1. Germline lookup yields CDR1 SGHTA and CDR2 FQGNSA. The V segment lost 5 bases and the J segment 7 bases; nucleotides outside the gene matches: 7. The CDR3 is 14 residues long. The CDR3 coding sequence is TGTGCCAGCAGCCAGAGGACAGGGGGTTTTGGCTACACCTTC. Its protein product is CASSQRTGGFGYTF.

J is TRBJ2-3 and V is TRBV5-6; 14 bases line up with TRBD2. Per the germline V gene, CDR1 is SGHDT and CDR2 is YYEEEE. The CDR3 totals 15 residues. Trimming cost V 4 bases and J 11 bases; bases outside gene matches: 9. The CDR3 spells CASSLPTSGRAGQYF. The CDR3 DNA follows: TGTGCCAGCAGCCTACCGACTAGCGGGAGGGCCGGGCAGTATTTT.

This chain uses TRBV18 with TRBJ1-1; TRBD1 is a possible D gene (5 bases). V shed 4 bases and J shed 3 bases, with 9 bases lying between them. The CDR3 extends over 13 amino acids. In germline, CDR1 is KGHSH, CDR2 LQKENI. The CDR3 nucleotides are TGTGCCAGCTCACAGGAGGGGTACACTGAAGCTTTCTTT. It encodes CASSQEGYTEAFF.

This clone came up once. The genes are TRBV7-2 and TRBJ1-1, with D tentatively TRBD1 (5 bases). The V end was cut by 5 bases, the J end by 9 bases, with 10 bases between. The CDR3 totals 11 residues. Germline CDR1 SGHTA, CDR2 FQGNSA. The CDR3 protein is CASSAQGQAFF. As DNA, the CDR3 is TGTGCCAGCAGCGCCCAGGGTCAAGCTTTCTTT.

The J gene is TRBJ2-1, the V gene TRBV27, with D perhaps TRBD1 (5 bases). The CDR3 extends over 13 amino acids. V gave up 6 bases and J gave up 4 bases, with 10 bases separating them. CDR1 MNHEY and CDR2 SMNVEV come from the germline V gene (reference sequence). Here the CDR3 DNA reads TGTGCCAGCAGACGCGACAGTTACAATGAGCAGTTCTTC. Amino acids: CASRRDSYNEQFF.

The V and J genes are TRBV10-1 and TRBJ2-7; weak D call: TRBD2 (7 bases). Germline CDR1 is WNHNN and CDR2 is SYGVQD (reference sequence). V was pared by 5 bases and J by 2 bases, with 16 bases between. This CDR3 comprises 15 residues. The DNA for the CDR3 is TGCGCCAGCAGTAGAGGACGGGGGGCAACCTACGAGCAGTACTTC. Encoded protein: CASSRGRGATYEQYF.

The chain is built from TRBV5-4 and TRBJ2-1, with 8 bases aligning to TRBD1. V dropped 4 bases and J dropped 4; count of bases not matched to a gene: 4. The CDR3 consists of 14 residues. Looked up from germline, CDR1 is SGHNT and CDR2 is YYREEE (reference sequence). DNA of the CDR3: TGTGCCAGCAGCCGGACAGGGAGGTACAATGAGCAGTTCTTC. It translates to CASSRTGRYNEQFF.